Following are 27 T cell receptor beta chains from one sample sequenced in a study of cytomegalovirus exposure and HLA in healthy donors. 60 Vbeta and 13 Jbeta primers were used in PCR. The method was immunoSEQ multiplex PCR; TCRdb's version includes in-frame clones alone and lacks a portion of them. The sample holds about 150,000 clones, about 75% seen once. The sequencing sample was made of PBMCs. These receptors were taken from a male donor in good health and CMV-seronegative.

The chain employs TRBV7-9 and TRBJ1-2, with a weak D call TRBD1 (6 bases). Per germline, CDR1 SEHNR and CDR2 FQNEAQ (reference sequence). V lost 7 bases to trimming and J lost 6 bases, with 15 bases between them. This CDR3 is built from 13 residues. The CDR3: CASNLGRGDGYTF. The CDR3 DNA sequence: TGTGCCAGCAACCTAGGGAGGGGGGATGGCTACACCTTC.

The chain carries TRBV19 and TRBJ1-4, with 7 nucleotides matching TRBD1. This CDR3 has 14 amino acids. Trimming removed 4 bases from V and 3 bases from J; junction bases left unmatched: 2. From germline, CDR1 is LNHDA and CDR2 SQIVND (reference sequence). This chain's CDR3 is CASSTGQPNEKLFF. The CDR3 region has the DNA TGTGCCAGTAGTACGGGACAGCCTAATGAAAAACTGTTTTTT.

The chain joins TRBV2 to TRBJ2-3; 11 positions match TRBD2. J was trimmed by 4 bases and V by 3 bases; bases with no gene match: 6. The CDR3 runs 16 residues. Per germline, CDR1 SNHLY and CDR2 FYNNEI. The CDR3 region is CASSELVAGGSDTQYF. The DNA of the CDR3 is TGTGCCAGCAGTGAGTTGGTAGCGGGGGGGTCAGATACGCAGTATTTT.

The chain uses TRBV7-2 and TRBJ2-5, with 8 positions matching TRBD2. The closer fit of TRBJ2-7 to the DNA end suggests the J call may be wrong. The germline V gene has CDR1 SGHTA and CDR2 FQGNSA. The CDR3 consists of 14 residues. Here the CDR3 DNA reads TGTGCCAGCAGCTTCCCGGGGGGGACCTACGAGCAGTACTTC. The encoded protein is CASSFPGGTYEQYF.

Notes on this clone: Within the sample, other DNA sequences also encode this same CDR3. This sequence joins TRBV9 and TRBJ2-5, with 7 bases fitting TRBD1. There are 14 residues in the CDR3. J lost 2 bases, V lost 3 bases, and 4 bases had no gene match. Germline V lookup: CDR1 SGDLS, CDR2 YYNGEE. The CDR3 region is CASSARDRQETQYF. DNA for the CDR3: TGTGCCAGCAGCGCTCGGGACAGACAAGAGACCCAGTACTTC.

This chain connects TRBV16 to TRBJ1-4, with a tentative D call TRBD1 (5 bases). Germline V lookup: CDR1 KGHSY, CDR2 FQNENV. The CDR3 extends over 18 amino acids. Trimming stripped 1 base from V and 1 base from J, with 16 bases between. The CDR3 protein is CASSQWEGKAITNEKLFF. The CDR3 nucleotides read TGTGCCAGCAGCCAATGGGAGGGGAAAGCCATAACTAATGAAAAACTGTTTTTT.

The V gene is TRBV11-3, the J gene TRBJ2-7; 10 bases line up with TRBD1. From germline, CDR1 is SGHNT and CDR2 YENEEA. V shed 10 bases and J 6 bases; nucleotides not matched to a gene: 12. CDR3 size: 14 residues. The CDR3 region is CATQPRDRGPEQYF. The CDR3 DNA reads as TGTGCCACCCAACCCCGGGACAGGGGCCCCGAGCAGTACTTC.

V gene TRBV5-8 combines with J gene TRBJ1-1; D is unresolved. Per the germline V gene, CDR1 is SGHTS and CDR2 is YDEGEE. V dropped 0 bases and J dropped 1 base, with 7 bases sitting between them. There are 14 residues in the CDR3. The CDR3 is CASSLGPENTEAFF. CDR3 bases: TGTGCCAGCAGCTTGGGCCCAGAGAACACTGAAGCTTTCTTT.

The rearrangement uses TRBV19 and TRBJ2-1; 9 nucleotides line up with TRBD1. Germline-derived CDR1 and CDR2 are LNHDA and SQIVND (reference sequence). V lost 10 bases, J lost 7 bases, and 14 bases stayed unmatched. CDR3 length: 15 residues. The CDR3 protein is CATEKLTGGSNEQFF. CDR3 coding DNA: TGTGCCACCGAGAAGCTGACAGGGGGATCGAATGAGCAGTTCTTC.

The chain carries TRBV2 and TRBJ1-1; 9 bases are a match to TRBD1. The CDR3 length is 14 residues. V shed 6 bases and J 1 base; nucleotides not matched to a gene: 3. CDR1 SNHLY and CDR2 FYNNEI come from the germline V gene. The CDR3 DNA is TGTGCCAGCAGCGGACAGGGGAGGAACACTGAAGCTTTCTTT. This gives the protein CASSGQGRNTEAFF.

Worth noting for this clone: Germline is not matched at one junction end, which may reflect a read error. CDR3 sequence: CSARGDNEQFF. As DNA, the CDR3 is TGCAGTGCCAGAGGCGACAATGAGCAGTTCTTC. The chain is built from TRBV20-1 and TRBJ2-1, with D unresolved. Germline V lookup: CDR1 DFQATT, CDR2 SNEGSKA (reference sequence). The CDR3 extends over 11 amino acids.

The genes are TRBV9 and TRBJ1-1; D gene uncertain. Germline V gene lookup returns CDR1 SGDLS and CDR2 YYNGEE. The CDR3 runs 14 residues. Trimming removed 4 bases from V and 3 bases from J, with 13 bases in between. The CDR3 DNA reads as TGTGCCAGCAGCAGGAGGGAGAGCTACACTGAAGCTTTCTTT. It yields the protein CASSRRESYTEAFF. Full variable domain (remainder filled in from reference TRBV9 and TRBJ1-1): DSGVTQTPKHLITATGQRVTLRCSPRSGDLSVYWYQQSLDQGLQFLIQYYNGEERAKGNILERFSAQQFPDLHSELNLSSLELGDSALYFCASSRRESYTEAFFGQGTRLTVV.

The J gene is TRBJ1-3, the V gene TRBV30, with TRBD1 matching over 11 bases. The CDR3 has 15 residues. With 2 bases clipped from V and 2 bases from J, the junction kept 2 bases outside the gene matches. Germline-derived CDR1 and CDR2 are GTSNPN and SVGIG (reference sequence). CDR3 sequence (DNA): TGTGCCTGGAGTAAGGACAGGGGGCCTGGAAACACCATATATTTT. Amino acids: CAWSKDRGPGNTIYF.

The chain links TRBV27 to TRBJ2-1; D is undetermined. The germline V and J ends were trimmed by 4 bases and 3 bases, with 10 bases remaining between them. Germline CDR1 reads MNHEY; CDR2 reads SMNVEV (reference sequence). The CDR3 has 14 amino acids. Written as DNA, the CDR3 is TGTGCCAGCAGTTCGGAGCAGATCTACAATGAGCAGTTCTTC. Translating gives CASSSEQIYNEQFF.

This chain uses TRBV7-9 with TRBJ2-1, with 14 bases identical to TRBD2. Germline lookup yields CDR1 SEHNR and CDR2 FQNEAQ (reference sequence). V shed 5 bases, J shed 9 bases, and the junction held 6 bases outside the gene matches. The CDR3 contains 15 residues. The chain's CDR3 is CASSRTSGRWGEQFF. In DNA, the CDR3 is TGTGCCAGCAGCCGGACTAGCGGGAGGTGGGGTGAGCAGTTCTTC.

The chain links TRBV30 to TRBJ1-2; no clear D. This CDR3 comprises 11 residues. Germline CDR1 GTSNPN, CDR2 SVGIG (reference sequence). The V and J ends lost 4 bases and 5 bases respectively, with 8 bases between them. CDR3 bases: TGTGCCTGGACTACCTTTTATGGCTACACCTTC. Translation: CAWTTFYGYTF. Combining the CDR3 with reference TRBV30 and TRBJ1-2 gives the whole variable domain SQTIHQWPATLVQPVGSPLSLECTVEGTSNPNLYWYRQAAGRGLQLLFYSVGIGQISSEVPQNLSASRPQDRQFILSSKKLLLSDSGFYLCAWTTFYGYTFGSGTRLTVV.

There are a few counts of this clone. V usage is TRBV6-4 and J usage is TRBJ2-1; 10 bases align to TRBD2. Germline loops: CDR1 MRHNA, CDR2 SNTAGT. This CDR3 comprises 16 residues. The junction had 10 bases not matched to a gene; V was cut back by 3 bases and J by 8 bases. In DNA form, the CDR3 reads TGTGCCAGCAGTGAGGCCGGGACTAGCGCCCCCCATGAGCAGTTCTTC. Translating it yields CASSEAGTSAPHEQFF.

This chain uses TRBV5-4 with TRBJ1-5; D possibly corresponds to TRBD1 (6 bases). Germline lookup yields CDR1 SGHNT and CDR2 YYREEE (reference sequence). The CDR3 extends over 13 amino acids. V lost 0 bases and J 6 bases, leaving 7 bases between the germline ends. The CDR3 DNA reads as TGTGCCAGCAGCTTGGAAGGGGGTCAGCCCCAGCATTTT. Translating gives CASSLEGGQPQHF.

This clone came up a few times. V is TRBV30 and J is TRBJ1-5, with D uncertain. This CDR3 contains 14 residues. The germline V and J ends were trimmed by 0 bases and 3 bases, with 9 bases remaining between them. Germline CDR1 is GTSNPN and CDR2 is SVGIG (reference sequence). Here the CDR3 reads CAWSVGSLNQPQHF. The CDR3 DNA is TGTGCCTGGAGTGTGGGCAGCCTCAATCAGCCCCAGCATTTT.

This rearrangement joins TRBV11-3 to TRBJ2-7; the match to TRBD2 covers 11 bases. The CDR3 is made up of 14 amino acids. With 5 bases clipped from V and 4 bases from J, the junction kept 4 bases outside the gene matches. The V gene's germline CDR1 is SGHNT and CDR2 YENEEA. DNA of the CDR3: TGTGCCAGCAGCCCGGGACTAGCGGATTACGAGCAGTACTTC. Translation: CASSPGLADYEQYF.

The chain combines TRBV9 with TRBJ1-1; 8 bases map to TRBD1. The germline V gene encodes CDR1 SGDLS and CDR2 YYNGEE. This CDR3 has 14 amino acids. V was pared by 4 bases and J by 4 bases, with 6 bases of the junction left unmatched. CDR3 DNA: TGTGCCAGCAGCACCGGACAGGGCCCCACTGAAGCTTTCTTT. As protein: CASSTGQGPTEAFF.

This chain joins TRBV6-1 and TRBJ2-5, with 8 nucleotides matching TRBD1. The CDR3 is 14 amino acids. CDR1 and CDR2 from the germline V gene are MNHNS and SASEGT. V shed 10 bases and J 4 bases; nucleotides not matched to a gene: 11. CDR3 in amino acids: CATRTGWMPETQYF. The CDR3 DNA reads TGTGCCACTAGGACAGGGTGGATGCCAGAGACCCAGTACTTC.

J is TRBJ1-2 and V is TRBV2, with TRBD1 matching over 7 bases. The CDR3 covers 14 residues. Germline V lookup: CDR1 SNHLY, CDR2 FYNNEI. With 6 bases clipped from V and 4 bases from J, the junction kept 8 bases outside the gene matches. Here the CDR3 reads CASREQGRRYGYTF. Here the CDR3 DNA reads TGTGCCAGCAGGGAACAGGGGCGCCGCTATGGCTACACCTTC.

This chain connects TRBV6-5 to TRBJ1-2; a possible D gene is TRBD1 (5 bases). The germline V gene has CDR1 MNHEY and CDR2 SVGAGI. V was clipped by 4 bases and J by 7 bases, with 19 bases between them. The CDR3 loop spans 15 amino acids. CDR3 sequence (DNA): TGTGCCAGCAGTTTCACCGTCGGGGGTTCCATTGGCTACACCTTC. It translates to CASSFTVGGSIGYTF.

This clone was recorded a few times. This chain uses TRBV2 with TRBJ1-3, with D perhaps matching TRBD1 (5 bases). The CDR3 runs to 12 residues. Trimming pared 8 bases from V and 1 base from J, leaving 6 bases between. Germline V lookup: CDR1 SNHLY, CDR2 FYNNEI. In DNA form, the CDR3 reads TGTGCCAGCCAGGGATCTGGAAACACCATATATTTT. Amino acids: CASQGSGNTIYF. Complete variable domain (other parts from reference TRBV2 and TRBJ1-3): EPEVTQTPSHQVTQMGQEVILRCVPISNHLYFYWYRQILGQKVEFLVSFYNNEISEKSEIFDDQFSVERPDGSNFTLKIRSTKLEDSAMYFCASQGSGNTIYFGEGSWLTVV.

The chain is built from TRBV11-3 and TRBJ1-1; 11 bases line up with TRBD1. With 9 bases clipped from V and 0 bases from J, the junction kept 15 bases outside the gene matches. From germline, CDR1 is SGHNT and CDR2 YENEEA. The CDR3 loop spans 18 amino acids. The CDR3 loop reads CARRRDRGIGYVNTEAFF. The CDR3 DNA reads TGTGCCAGAAGGCGGGACAGGGGGATAGGGTACGTGAACACTGAAGCTTTCTTT.

The rearrangement joins TRBV28 to TRBJ1-5; weak D call: TRBD1 (5 bases). Trimming removed 5 bases from V and 5 bases from J, with 25 bases in between. This CDR3 spans 18 amino acids. From germline, CDR1 is MDHEN and CDR2 SYDVKM. CDR3 DNA: TGTGCCAGCAGTCGAAGCAGGGCGCGGGAGGGATACGATCAGCCCCAGCATTTT. It encodes CASSRSRAREGYDQPQHF.